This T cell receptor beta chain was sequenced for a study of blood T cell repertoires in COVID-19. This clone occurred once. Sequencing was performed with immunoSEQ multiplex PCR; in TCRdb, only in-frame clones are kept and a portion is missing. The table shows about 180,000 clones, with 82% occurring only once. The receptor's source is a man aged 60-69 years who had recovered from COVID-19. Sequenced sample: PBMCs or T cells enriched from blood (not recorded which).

CDR3 region: CARSFPGTVPSGNTIYF. The CDR3 bases are TGTGCCAGAAGCTTCCCCGGGACAGTACCCTCTGGAAACACCATATATTTT. This chain links TRBV5-3 with TRBJ1-3; 7 bases map to TRBD1. TRBV5-3 is classed as an ORF, of uncertain function. This CDR3 has 17 amino acids. J lost 0 bases, V lost 2 bases, and 8 bases had no gene match.